The next 30 T cell receptor beta chains were all read from a single sample in a study of blood T cell repertoires in COVID-19. Assay used: immunoSEQ multiplex PCR; TCRdb lists only in-frame clones, some missing. The table has approximately 130,000 clones, about 77% seen once; the top ten hold roughly a fifth. The sample comprised peripheral blood. Receptors were obtained from an elderly man with acute or convalescent COVID-19.

The rearrangement joins TRBV27 to TRBJ2-3; 7 nucleotides agree with TRBD1. The CDR3 length is 14 residues. The ends lost 6 bases at V and 0 bases at J; junction bases unmatched: 3. Germline lookup yields CDR1 MNHEY and CDR2 SMNVEV (reference sequence). In nucleotides, the CDR3 is TGTGCCAGCAGCCAGGGGGTAAGCACAGATACGCAGTATTTT. This codes for CASSQGVSTDTQYF.

The chain employs TRBV6-5 and TRBJ1-2; no firm D call. CDR1 and CDR2 from the germline V gene are MNHEY and SVGAGI. The CDR3 loop spans 13 amino acids. V dropped 10 bases and J dropped 5 bases, with 17 bases sitting between them. CDR3 in DNA: TGTGCCACCCACCCCGGGAACGAGTATGGCTACACCTTC. The encoded protein is CATHPGNEYGYTF.

V usage is TRBV10-3 and J usage is TRBJ1-1; 7 positions match TRBD1. CDR1 and CDR2 from the germline V gene are ENHRY and SYGVKD. Trimming cost V 10 bases and J 5 bases; bases outside gene matches: 10. This CDR3 comprises 13 residues. The CDR3 protein is CATQDRAETEAFF. Here the CDR3 DNA reads TGTGCCACACAAGACAGGGCAGAAACTGAAGCTTTCTTT.

The chain recombines TRBV5-1 with TRBJ2-1, with 9 bases fitting TRBD1. V was pared by 4 bases and J by 8 bases, with 4 bases of the junction left unmatched. Per the germline V gene, CDR1 is SGHRS and CDR2 is YFSETQ. The CDR3 sequence is 13 residues long. For the CDR3, the DNA is TGCGCCAGCAGCCCGGGACAGGGCTATGAGCAGTTCTTC. This encodes CASSPGQGYEQFF.

The CDR3 bases are TGTGCCAGCAGTTGGGACAGGCCCGTCAATGAGCAGTTCTTC. Translated, it gives CASSWDRPVNEQFF. The V and J genes are TRBV6-6 and TRBJ2-1; 8 bases agree with TRBD1. This CDR3 region has 14 residues. Germline V gene sequence: CDR1 MNHNY, CDR2 SVGAGI (reference sequence). With 4 bases clipped from V and 6 bases from J, the junction kept 5 bases outside the gene matches.

The gene calls are TRBV9 and TRBJ2-5; maybe TRBD2 (6 bases). CDR3 size: 14 residues. CDR1 and CDR2 from the germline V gene are SGDLS and YYNGEE. V dropped 3 bases and J dropped 5 bases, with 14 bases sitting between them. CDR3 region: CASSEEVGRETQYF. The DNA of the CDR3 is TGTGCCAGCAGCGAGGAGGTGGGGAGGGAGACCCAGTACTTC.

The chain joins TRBV19 to TRBJ2-3, with a tentative D call TRBD1 (5 bases). The V and J ends lost 6 bases and 8 bases respectively, with 24 bases between them. The V gene's germline CDR1 is LNHDA and CDR2 SQIVND (reference sequence). The CDR3 has 16 residues. CDR3 sequence reads: CASSPSGQRLQGTQYF. CDR3 nucleotides: TGTGCCAGTAGCCCCTCGGGCCAGAGGCTTCAGGGTACGCAGTATTTT.

The chain carries TRBV6-6 and TRBJ2-2; D is uncertain. CDR1 is MNHNY and CDR2 is SVGAGI in the germline V gene (reference sequence). The germline V and J ends were trimmed by 2 bases and 8 bases, with 3 bases remaining between them. This CDR3 is built from 11 residues. CDR3 DNA: TGTGCCAGCAGTTACATAGGGGAGCTGTTTTTT. Amino acid sequence: CASSYIGELFF.

The rearrangement uses TRBV5-4 and TRBJ1-2; TRBD1 agrees at 9 bases. The CDR3 is made up of 16 amino acids. The trim removed 1 base at V and 5 bases at J, leaving 9 bases unmatched. Germline loops: CDR1 SGHNT, CDR2 YYREEE (reference sequence). CDR3 protein: CASSLSRTGVGYGYTF. Written as DNA, the CDR3 is TGTGCCAGCAGCTTGTCGAGGACAGGGGTGGGGTATGGCTACACCTTC.

The V gene is TRBV10-3, the J gene TRBJ1-4; 7 nucleotides align to TRBD1. Looked up from germline, CDR1 is ENHRY and CDR2 is SYGVKD. The CDR3 extends over 15 amino acids. J gave up 4 bases and V 2 bases, and 4 bases lay outside the gene matches. The CDR3, as DNA: TGTGCCATCAGTGAGACAGGGGTGGGTAATGAAAAACTGTTTTTT. Protein product: CAISETGVGNEKLFF.

V and J are TRBV9 and TRBJ2-3, with D perhaps matching TRBD2 (6 bases). From germline, CDR1 is SGDLS and CDR2 YYNGEE. The CDR3 is 16 amino acids. V shed 2 bases and J shed 2 bases, with 15 bases lying between them. The CDR3 nucleotides read TGTGCCAGCAGCGTGGGAGGAGGCTTTCTCACAGATACGCAGTATTTT. This encodes CASSVGGGFLTDTQYF. The full variable domain, in which reference TRBV9 and TRBJ2-3 provide the parts outside the CDR3, is DSGVTQTPKHLITATGQRVTLRCSPRSGDLSVYWYQQSLDQGLQFLIQYYNGEERAKGNILERFSAQQFPDLHSELNLSSLELGDSALYFCASSVGGGFLTDTQYFGPGTRLTVL.

The J gene is TRBJ2-5, the V gene TRBV5-1; a weak D match, TRBD2 (6 bases). The CDR3 contains 14 residues. CDR1 SGHRS and CDR2 YFSETQ come from the germline V gene. Between the trimmed V and J ends, which lost 0 bases and 5 bases, there was a span of 11 bases. CDR3 nucleotides: TGCGCCAGCAGCTTGGCGGAGGGTGGTGAGACCCAGTACTTC. It codes for CASSLAEGGETQYF.

The chain joins TRBV5-1 to TRBJ2-7; D possibly corresponds to TRBD1 (5 bases). The V end was cut by 2 bases, the J end by 6 bases, with 18 bases between. Germline V CDR1 and CDR2: SGHRS, YFSETQ. This CDR3 is 15 amino acids long. CDR3 sequence (DNA): TGCGCCAGCAGCTTTATGGGGCTCTCCTCGGGCGAGCAGTACTTC. It specifies CASSFMGLSSGEQYF.

The chain uses TRBV19 and TRBJ1-4, with TRBD1 matching over 7 bases. CDR1 and CDR2 (germline): LNHDA, SQIVND (reference sequence). V was pared by 8 bases and J by 7 bases, with 13 bases of the junction left unmatched. The CDR3 is made up of 15 amino acids. CDR3 nucleotide sequence: TGTGCCAGTTCACAACTCGGGGACAGTCGTGAAAAACTGTTTTTT. Translated, it gives CASSQLGDSREKLFF.

This rearrangement joins TRBV6-5 to TRBJ1-4; unclear D gene. The CDR3 totals 14 residues. Germline CDR1 reads MNHEY; CDR2 reads SVGAGI. The V gene lost 1 base and the J gene lost 1 base, with 4 bases spanning the gap. The CDR3 loop is CASSYFVTNEKLFF. CDR3 coding DNA: TGTGCCAGCAGTTACTTCGTAACTAATGAAAAACTGTTTTTT.

The chain uses TRBV30 and TRBJ1-1; weak D call: TRBD1 (6 bases). There are 12 residues in the CDR3. Germline CDR1 and CDR2: GTSNPN and SVGIG (reference sequence). The V end was cut by 5 bases, the J end by 1 base, with 8 bases between. The CDR3 protein is CAWQQGNTEAFF. The CDR3, as DNA: TGTGCCTGGCAACAGGGGAACACTGAAGCTTTCTTT.

The chain uses TRBV7-2 and TRBJ2-1; D is perhaps TRBD2 (7 bases). Trimming took 1 base from V and 3 from J, leaving 16 bases between them. The germline CDR1 and CDR2 sequences are SGHTA and FQGNSA. The CDR3 extends over 17 amino acids. This chain's CDR3 is CASSLERGAIIYNEQFF. CDR3 nucleotides: TGTGCCAGCAGCTTAGAACGGGGGGCGATTATCTACAATGAGCAGTTCTTC.

The V call is TRBV4-2, the J call TRBJ2-7; 7 nucleotides align to TRBD2. This CDR3 contains 15 residues. Germline V lookup: CDR1 LGHNA, CDR2 YNFKEQ. J gave up 3 bases and V 3 bases, and 8 bases lay outside the gene matches. Written as DNA, the CDR3 is TGTGCCAGCAGCCAGCTCTCGGGGGGAAACTACGAGCAGTACTTC. Protein: CASSQLSGGNYEQYF.

This rearrangement joins TRBV19 to TRBJ2-3; 10 bases align to TRBD1. The junction had 9 bases not matched to a gene; V was cut back by 6 bases and J by 3 bases. Germline values: CDR1 LNHDA, CDR2 SQIVND (reference sequence). CDR3 size: 16 residues. CDR3 residues: CASSLSGQGSTDTQYF. The CDR3 DNA is TGTGCCAGTAGCCTATCGGGACAGGGGTCGACAGATACGCAGTATTTT.

This clone has only one observation. The chain couples TRBV6-1 to TRBJ1-5, with TRBD1 identical over 9 bases. Looked up from germline, CDR1 is MNHNS and CDR2 is SASEGT. Trimming at V came to 2 bases and at J to 2 bases, leaving 1 base not matched to a gene. This CDR3 has 15 amino acids. CDR3 residues: CASSEWTGGNQPQHF. CDR3 DNA sequence: TGTGCCAGCAGTGAATGGACAGGGGGCAATCAGCCCCAGCATTTT.

This clone was seen a single time. The chain carries TRBV5-1 and TRBJ2-2, with D perhaps matching TRBD2 (6 bases). Germline loops: CDR1 SGHRS, CDR2 YFSETQ. The CDR3 spans 15 residues. Trimming pared 0 bases from V and 5 bases from J, leaving 11 bases between. Here the CDR3 DNA reads TGCGCCAGCAGCTTGGGAACTGGGGGGACCGGGGAGCTGTTTTTT. Translation: CASSLGTGGTGELFF.

V gene TRBV11-2 combines with J gene TRBJ1-4, with TRBD1 matching over 9 bases. Trimming at V came to 4 bases and at J to 7 bases, leaving 7 bases not matched to a gene. The CDR3 extends over 15 amino acids. Looked up from germline, CDR1 is SGHAT and CDR2 is FQNNGV. CDR3 in amino acids: CASSSRDREIEKLFF. CDR3 DNA: TGTGCCAGCAGCTCCCGGGACAGGGAGATTGAAAAACTGTTTTTT.

J is TRBJ2-2 and V is TRBV7-8, with 7 bases that match TRBD2. Losses at the gene ends were 7 bases for V and 1 base for J; bases not matched to a gene: 6. The CDR3 loop spans 15 amino acids. Germline lookup yields CDR1 SGHVS and CDR2 FQNEAQ. CDR3 loop: CASILGGVNTGELFF. DNA for the CDR3: TGTGCCAGCATCCTGGGAGGGGTGAACACCGGGGAGCTGTTTTTT.

This sequence joins TRBV7-9 and TRBJ1-2; D not resolved. Per germline, CDR1 SEHNR and CDR2 FQNEAQ (reference sequence). The CDR3 spans 15 residues. Trimming cost V 5 bases and J 1 base, with 14 bases left between them. The CDR3 DNA is TGTGCCAGCAGCATTCTACCAAGACTTAACTATGGCTACACCTTC. Translation gives CASSILPRLNYGYTF.

The chain links TRBV5-6 to TRBJ2-3; no clear D gene. This CDR3 contains 14 residues. Germline CDR1 SGHDT, CDR2 YYEEEE. The germline V and J ends were trimmed by 3 bases and 1 base, with 9 bases remaining between them. CDR3 DNA sequence: TGTGCCAGCAGCTCTAGACTCGGCACAGATACGCAGTATTTT. It is translated as CASSSRLGTDTQYF.

The chain joins TRBV3-1 (or the pseudogene TRBV3-2) to TRBJ1-6; 11 bases line up with TRBD1. The germline gives CDR1 LGHDT, CDR2 YNNKEL (reference sequence). V lost 5 bases to trimming and J lost 10 bases; unmatched junction nucleotides: 4. This CDR3 has 14 residues. The CDR3 loop is CASSGQGASSPLHF. The DNA of the CDR3 is TGTGCCAGCAGCGGACAGGGGGCATCCTCACCCCTCCACTTT.

This clone was recorded a few times. The chain links TRBV4-1 to TRBJ1-2, with D maybe TRBD1 (5 bases). This CDR3 is 15 amino acids long. Trimming shortened V by 3 bases and J by 5 bases, and 16 bases separated the two germline ends. CDR1 and CDR2 from the germline V gene are MGHRA and YSYEKL. In DNA, the CDR3 is TGCGCCAGCAGCCATCCTCAGGGTCCCTCTTATGGCTACACCTTC. Encoded protein: CASSHPQGPSYGYTF.

This sequence joins TRBV6-5 and TRBJ1-1, with TRBD1 as a possible D gene (6 bases). This CDR3 comprises 12 residues. In germline, CDR1 is MNHEY, CDR2 SVGAGI. The V gene lost 8 bases and the J gene lost 5 bases, with 12 bases spanning the gap. The CDR3 DNA follows: TGTGCCAGCGGAAAACAGGGAACTGAAGCTTTCTTT. It yields the protein CASGKQGTEAFF.

The chain joins TRBV18 to TRBJ2-5, with D perhaps TRBD2 (5 bases). This CDR3 is built from 16 residues. The germline CDR1 and CDR2 sequences are KGHSH and LQKENI. The germline V and J ends were trimmed by 6 bases and 5 bases, with 22 bases remaining between them. DNA of the CDR3: TGTGCCAGCTCCCCGAGCCGGGATTCATCTTGGGAGACCCAGTACTTC. This translates into CASSPSRDSSWETQYF. Filled out from reference TRBV18 and TRBJ2-5, the complete variable domain reads NAGVMQNPRHLVRRRGQEARLRCSPMKGHSHVYWYRQLPEEGLKFMVYLQKENIIDESGMPKERFSAEFPKEGPSILRIQQVVRGDSAAYFCASSPSRDSSWETQYFGPGTRLLVL.

The chain links TRBV10-3 to TRBJ2-5; 7 nucleotides match TRBD1. CDR1 is ENHRY, CDR2 SYGVKD, per germline. The CDR3 is 14 residues long. With 6 bases clipped from V and 5 bases from J, the junction kept 9 bases outside the gene matches. The CDR3 reads CAISLQGGWETQYF. In nucleotides, the CDR3 is TGTGCCATCAGCCTCCAAGGGGGCTGGGAGACCCAGTACTTC.